This T cell receptor (beta chain) was retrieved from a study of liver allograft versus peripheral blood T cells. Study at large: Repertoires from peripheral blood of liver transplant recipients were compared with those inside their transplanted livers. Study-level results: Peripheral blood T cell receptor repertoires reportedly differed from those found within liver allografts.

Trimming left V 2 bases short and J 0 bases short, with 7 bases between. CDR1 SQVTM and CDR2 ANQGSEA come from the germline V gene. The CDR3 length is 13 residues. Each CDR3 protein gets one entry after TCRdb re-called the reads with MiXCR. The sample has 2,000 or so distinct CDR3 sequences, about 16% seen once. By proportion, this clonotype is large. Antigen specificity is unknown. The chain uses TRBV29-1 and TRBJ1-1; D gene unclear. This clonotype was obtained from a human patient who had a liver transplant. Some T cells may be transferred from the graft donor. The CDR3 nucleotides are TGCAGCGTTGAAAACGCCATGAACACTGAAGCTTTCTTT. Translating it yields CSVENAMNTEAFF.